The 2 T cell receptor beta chains reported below all come from one sample, sequenced in a study of vaccination effects on CD4 cells after COVID-19. These receptors have no known antigen. The protocol was immunoSEQ multiplex PCR, while the TCRdb copy is restricted to in-frame clones and leaves out a portion. The sample shows under 40,000 clones, roughly four fifths of them seen only once. Ahead of sequencing, the ViraFEST assay grew antigen-specific CD4+ T cells using viral peptide pools. Once cultured for 9 to 11 days, the cells underwent separation to obtain CD4+ T cells. The participants, recipients of two vaccine doses, got either BNT162b2 or mRNA-1273. The sample was CD4+ T cells from PBMCs cultured with HCoV-NL63 spike peptides, taken after COVID-19 vaccination. The receptors here all came from a human donor who received a COVID-19 vaccine. Some clones in this sample may be carry-over from other donors' samples.

The chain recombines TRBV18 with TRBJ1-2; D remains ambiguous. V was trimmed by 4 bases and J by 3 bases, leaving 18 bases between them. CDR3 size: 16 residues. Germline CDR1 reads KGHSH; CDR2 reads LQKENI. The CDR3 bases are TGTGCCAGCTCACTTACACCCGGGCTGGGGTACTATGGCTACACCTTC. Amino acid sequence: CASSLTPGLGYYGYTF. Full variable domain (missing parts from reference TRBV18 and TRBJ1-2): NAGVMQNPRHLVRRRGQEARLRCSPMKGHSHVYWYRQLPEEGLKFMVYLQKENIIDESGMPKERFSAEFPKEGPSILRIQQVVRGDSAAYFCASSLTPGLGYYGYTFGSGTRLTVV.

The chain uses TRBV5-5 and TRBJ1-5, with 7 bases that match TRBD1. The J segment lost 6 bases and the V segment lost 4 bases, leaving 7 bases of the junction unmatched. CDR1 is SGHKS and CDR2 is YYEKEE in the germline V gene (reference sequence). The CDR3 extends over 14 amino acids. This CDR3 reads CASSPDTGVQPQHF. The CDR3 DNA is TGTGCCAGCAGCCCTGATACAGGGGTTCAGCCCCAGCATTTT.